The rows below give T cell receptor beta chains drawn from one sample of a study of T cells after yellow fever vaccination. TCRdb reprocessed the 5' RACE reads via MiXCR and lists one record per CDR3 protein. Altogether 300,000 or so distinct CDR3 sequences are present, 13% being singletons, with the ten largest covering 0.4% to 0.55%. The material sequenced was CD4+ T cells sorted from PBMCs, taken 45 days after the yellow fever booster vaccination. Receptors were obtained from a man under 40 who received the YFV17D yellow fever vaccine. The CDR3 runs from the conserved cysteine through the conserved F or W. The order of the fields is J gene, V gene, D gene, CDR3 protein. The D gene is left open where the match is weak.

TRBJ2-5	TRBV5-1	-	CASSLNVGVVETQYF
TRBJ2-1	TRBV12-3/TRBV12-4	TRBD2	CASSSLAGIPRYNEQFF
TRBJ2-1	TRBV10-3	TRBD2	CAIRRTSGTSNEQFF
TRBJ2-2	TRBV24-1	-	CATSDPSARDTGELFF
TRBJ1-5	TRBV6-2/TRBV6-3	-	CASSYSRQGQPQHF
TRBJ2-2	TRBV6-2/TRBV6-3	TRBD2	CASNSWGLAGDNTGELFF
TRBJ1-1	TRBV29-1	TRBD1	CSVVQGAGTEAFF
TRBJ2-7	TRBV14	-	CASSQSPGHGTYEQYF
TRBJ2-1	TRBV5-6	-	CASSFMQGPNSYNEQFF
TRBJ2-5	TRBV10-3	-	CAISESVRVGETQYF
TRBJ2-5	TRBV9	TRBD2	CASSVGLAVSSYQETQYF
TRBJ2-2	TRBV4-2	TRBD2	CASSRPVAGGWTGELFF
TRBJ2-7	TRBV11-2	TRBD2	CASSLGPGLANYEQYF
TRBJ2-1	TRBV7-2	TRBD2	CASSKGLEGGVEQFF
TRBJ2-1	TRBV7-2	-	CASSLALGGIRNEQFF
TRBJ2-1	TRBV28	-	CASSWSQGAYNEQFF
TRBJ2-1	TRBV7-2	TRBD1	CASSSTSGTGYNEQFF
TRBJ2-2	TRBV15	TRBD1	CATSRDRGSGELFF
TRBJ2-3	TRBV7-8	TRBD2	CASSFTSGPSTDTQYF